This T cell receptor beta chain was found in a study of shared clonotypes between healthy human individuals. About the study: A couple of women and three men aged 18 to 49 served as donors.

Naive CD8 cells lacked CD45RO, underwent positive selection for CCR7 and left out terminally differentiated effector memory CD45RA+ cells. At the deep level, the assay was run. Assay used: immunoSEQ multiplex PCR; TCRdb lists only in-frame clones, some missing. The table shows around 2.1 million clones, with about 92% occurring only once. Turning to this clone: Its antigen remains unidentified.

Notes on the study in general: The sampled material consisted only of blood, and tissue repertoires are likely to differ.

Germline V gives CDR1 LNHDA, CDR2 SQIVND (reference sequence). This CDR3 has 16 residues. V was pared by 3 bases and J by 2 bases, with 16 bases between. Material for sequencing was naive CD8+ T cells from PBMCs. This chain uses TRBV19 with TRBJ1-2; tentative D call: TRBD1 (5 bases). This clonotype originated in a man younger than 35 in good health. Some clones in this sample may be carry-over from other donors' samples. In nucleotides, the CDR3 is TGTGCCAGTAGTATTAGTTTCTGGACACCCAACTATGGCTACACCTTC. This sequence encodes CASSISFWTPNYGYTF.